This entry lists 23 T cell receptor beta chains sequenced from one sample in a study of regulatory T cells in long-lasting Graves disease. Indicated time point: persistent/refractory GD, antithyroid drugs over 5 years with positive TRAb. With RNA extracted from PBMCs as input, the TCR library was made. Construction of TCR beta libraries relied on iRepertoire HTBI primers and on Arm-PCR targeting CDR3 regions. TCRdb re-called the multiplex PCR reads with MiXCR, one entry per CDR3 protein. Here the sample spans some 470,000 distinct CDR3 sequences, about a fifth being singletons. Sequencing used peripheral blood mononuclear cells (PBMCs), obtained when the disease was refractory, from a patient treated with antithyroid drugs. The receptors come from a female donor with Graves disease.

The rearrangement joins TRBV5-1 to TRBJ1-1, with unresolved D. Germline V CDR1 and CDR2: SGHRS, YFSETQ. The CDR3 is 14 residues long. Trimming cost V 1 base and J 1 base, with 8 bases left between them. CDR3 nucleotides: TGCGCCAGCAGCTTGTACAGTTCGAACACTGAAGCTTTCTTT. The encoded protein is CASSLYSSNTEAFF.

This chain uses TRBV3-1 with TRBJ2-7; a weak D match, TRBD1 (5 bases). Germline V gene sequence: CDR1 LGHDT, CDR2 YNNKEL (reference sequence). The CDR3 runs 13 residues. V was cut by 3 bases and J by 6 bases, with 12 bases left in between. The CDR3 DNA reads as TGTGCCAGCAGCCATCAGGGTTCGGGCGAGCAGTACTTC. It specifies CASSHQGSGEQYF.

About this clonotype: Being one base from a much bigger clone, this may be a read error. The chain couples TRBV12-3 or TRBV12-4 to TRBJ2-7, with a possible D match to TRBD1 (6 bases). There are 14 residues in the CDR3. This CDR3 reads CASSEGGSSHEQYF. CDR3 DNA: TGTGCCAGCAGTGAAGGGGGAAGCTCCCACGAGCAGTACTTC.

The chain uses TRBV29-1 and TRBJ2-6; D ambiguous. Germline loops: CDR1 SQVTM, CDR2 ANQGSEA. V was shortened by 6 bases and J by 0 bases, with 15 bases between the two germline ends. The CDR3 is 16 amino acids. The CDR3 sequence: CSVAGSPLSGANVLTF. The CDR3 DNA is TGCAGCGTAGCAGGCTCCCCTCTCTCTGGGGCCAACGTCCTGACTTTC. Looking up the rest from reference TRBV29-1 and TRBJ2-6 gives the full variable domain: SAVISQKPSRDICQRGTSLTIQCQVDSQVTMMFWYRQQPGQSLTLIATANQGSEATYESGFVIDKFPISRPNLTFSTLTVSNMSPEDSSIYLCSVAGSPLSGANVLTFGAGSRLTVL.

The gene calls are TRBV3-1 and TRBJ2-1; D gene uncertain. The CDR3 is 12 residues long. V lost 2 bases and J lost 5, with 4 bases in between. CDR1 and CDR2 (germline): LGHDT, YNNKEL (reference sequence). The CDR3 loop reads CASSQPDNEQFF. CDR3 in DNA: TGTGCCAGCAGCCAACCAGACAATGAGCAGTTCTTC.

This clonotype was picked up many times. DNA for the CDR3: TGTGCCAGCAGTGACTTGGATACAGCCGGCGAGCAGTACTTC. Its translation is CASSDLDTAGEQYF. The chain couples TRBV2 to TRBJ2-7; D not resolved. V lost 3 bases and J 6 bases, leaving 15 bases between the germline ends. The germline CDR1 and CDR2 sequences are SNHLY and FYNNEI. The CDR3 spans 14 residues. Full variable domain (outside the CDR3, taken from reference TRBV2 and TRBJ2-7): EPEVTQTPSHQVTQMGQEVILRCVPISNHLYFYWYRQILGQKVEFLVSFYNNEISEKSEIFDDQFSVERPDGSNFTLKIRSTKLEDSAMYFCASSDLDTAGEQYFGPGTRLTVT.

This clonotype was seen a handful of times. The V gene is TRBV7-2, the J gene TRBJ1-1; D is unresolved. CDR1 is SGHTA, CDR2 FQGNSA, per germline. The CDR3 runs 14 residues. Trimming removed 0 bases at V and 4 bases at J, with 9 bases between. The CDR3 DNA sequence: TGTGCCAGCAGCTTAGCCAAGGGAGGCACTGAAGCTTTCTTT. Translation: CASSLAKGGTEAFF.

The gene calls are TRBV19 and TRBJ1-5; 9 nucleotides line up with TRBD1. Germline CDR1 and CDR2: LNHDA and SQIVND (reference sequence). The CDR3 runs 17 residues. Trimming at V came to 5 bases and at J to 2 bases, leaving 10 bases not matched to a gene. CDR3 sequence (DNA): TGTGCCAGTAGTGCGATGGGCGGGGACAGGGGCAATCAGCCCCAGCATTTT. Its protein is CASSAMGGDRGNQPQHF.

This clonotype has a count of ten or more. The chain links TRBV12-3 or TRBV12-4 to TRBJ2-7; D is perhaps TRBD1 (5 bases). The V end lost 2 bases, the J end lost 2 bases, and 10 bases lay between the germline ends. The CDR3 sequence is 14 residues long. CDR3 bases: TGTGCCAGCAGTTTATCCCAGGGAACCTACGAGCAGTACTTC. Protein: CASSLSQGTYEQYF.

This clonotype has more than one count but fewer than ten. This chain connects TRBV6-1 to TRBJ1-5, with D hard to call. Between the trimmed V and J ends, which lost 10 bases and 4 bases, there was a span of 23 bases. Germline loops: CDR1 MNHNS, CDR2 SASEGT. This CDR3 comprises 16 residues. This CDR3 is CATRLSGAALNQPQHF. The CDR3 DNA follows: TGTGCCACTAGATTGTCTGGAGCGGCCCTTAATCAGCCCCAGCATTTT.

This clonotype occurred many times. The CDR3 loop is CASRFGESEAFF. The CDR3 DNA reads TGTGCCAGCAGATTTGGTGAGTCTGAAGCTTTCTTT. The chain combines TRBV28 with TRBJ1-1; D gene unclear. Germline V CDR1 and CDR2: MDHEN, SYDVKM. The V end lost 6 bases, the J end lost 6 bases, and 11 bases lay between the germline ends. The CDR3 has 12 residues.

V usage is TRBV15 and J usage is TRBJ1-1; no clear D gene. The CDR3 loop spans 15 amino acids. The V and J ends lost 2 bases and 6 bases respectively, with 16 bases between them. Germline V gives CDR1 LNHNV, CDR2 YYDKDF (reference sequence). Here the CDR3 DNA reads TGTGCCACCAGCAGAAGCGGACTTGGGAGCGCTGAAGCTTTCTTT. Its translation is CATSRSGLGSAEAFF.

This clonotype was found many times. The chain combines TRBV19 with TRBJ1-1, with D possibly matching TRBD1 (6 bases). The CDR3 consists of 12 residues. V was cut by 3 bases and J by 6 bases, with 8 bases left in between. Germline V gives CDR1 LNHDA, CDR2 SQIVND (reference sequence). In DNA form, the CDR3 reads TGTGCCAGTAGTATTGCAGGGGCTGAAGCTTTCTTT. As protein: CASSIAGAEAFF.

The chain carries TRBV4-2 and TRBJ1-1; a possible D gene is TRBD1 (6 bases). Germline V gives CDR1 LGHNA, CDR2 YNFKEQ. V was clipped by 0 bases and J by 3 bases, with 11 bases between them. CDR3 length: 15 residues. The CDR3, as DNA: TGTGCCAGCAGCCAAGACGGACAGACCGACACTGAAGCTTTCTTT. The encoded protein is CASSQDGQTDTEAFF.

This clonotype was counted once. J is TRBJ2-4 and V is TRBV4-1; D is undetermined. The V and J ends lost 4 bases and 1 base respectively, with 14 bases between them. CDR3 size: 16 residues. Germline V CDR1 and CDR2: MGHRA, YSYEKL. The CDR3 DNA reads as TGCGCCAGCAGCCTTGGACCCTCGGGCGCCAAAAACATTCAGTACTTC. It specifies CASSLGPSGAKNIQYF.

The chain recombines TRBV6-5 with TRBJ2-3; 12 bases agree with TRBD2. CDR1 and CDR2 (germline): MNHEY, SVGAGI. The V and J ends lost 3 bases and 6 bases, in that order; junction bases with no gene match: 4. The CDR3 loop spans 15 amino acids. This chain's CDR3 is CASSYLAGGADTQYF. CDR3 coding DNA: TGTGCCAGCAGTTATCTAGCGGGGGGGGCGGATACGCAGTATTTT.

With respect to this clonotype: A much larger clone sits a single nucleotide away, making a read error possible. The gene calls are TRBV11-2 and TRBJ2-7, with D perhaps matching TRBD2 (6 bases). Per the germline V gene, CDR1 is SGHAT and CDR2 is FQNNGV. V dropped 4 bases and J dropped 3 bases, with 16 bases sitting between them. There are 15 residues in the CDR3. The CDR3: CASSSANGGDYEQYF. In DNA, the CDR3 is TGTGCCAGCAGCTCGGCCAACGGGGGTGACTACGAGCAGTACTTC.

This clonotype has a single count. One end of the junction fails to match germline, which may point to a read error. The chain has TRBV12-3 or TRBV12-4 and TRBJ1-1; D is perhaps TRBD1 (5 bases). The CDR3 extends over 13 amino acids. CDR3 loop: CASSLGGVTKAFF. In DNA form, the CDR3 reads TGTGCCAGCAGTTTAGGAGGGGTCACTAAAGCTTTCTTT.

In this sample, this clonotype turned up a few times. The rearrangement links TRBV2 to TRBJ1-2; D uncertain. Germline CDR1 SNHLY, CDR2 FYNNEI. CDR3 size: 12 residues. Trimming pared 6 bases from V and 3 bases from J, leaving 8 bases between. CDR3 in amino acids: CASRAEYYGYTF. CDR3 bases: TGTGCCAGCAGAGCGGAATACTATGGCTACACCTTC.

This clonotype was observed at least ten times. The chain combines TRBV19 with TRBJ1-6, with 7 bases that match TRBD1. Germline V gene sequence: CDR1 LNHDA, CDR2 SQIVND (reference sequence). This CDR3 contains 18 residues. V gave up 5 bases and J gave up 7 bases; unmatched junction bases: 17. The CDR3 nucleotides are TGTGCCAGTAGTCACCCATTTGGACAGGCGACAGGCAATTCACCCCTCCACTTT. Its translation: CASSHPFGQATGNSPLHF.

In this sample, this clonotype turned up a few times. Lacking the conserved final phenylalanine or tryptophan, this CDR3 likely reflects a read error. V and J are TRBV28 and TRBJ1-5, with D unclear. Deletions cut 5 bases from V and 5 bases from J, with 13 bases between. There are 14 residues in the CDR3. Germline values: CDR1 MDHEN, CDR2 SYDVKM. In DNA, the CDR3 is TGTGCCAGCAGTCTTTGGAGGGAGGATCAGCCCCAGCATCTT. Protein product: CASSLWREDQPQHL.

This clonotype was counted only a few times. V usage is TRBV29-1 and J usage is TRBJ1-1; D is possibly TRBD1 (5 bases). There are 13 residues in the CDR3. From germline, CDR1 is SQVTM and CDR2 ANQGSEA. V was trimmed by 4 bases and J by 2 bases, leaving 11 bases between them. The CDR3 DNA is TGCAGCGTTGTAGACAGCCGTAACACTGAAGCTTTCTTT. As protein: CSVVDSRNTEAFF.

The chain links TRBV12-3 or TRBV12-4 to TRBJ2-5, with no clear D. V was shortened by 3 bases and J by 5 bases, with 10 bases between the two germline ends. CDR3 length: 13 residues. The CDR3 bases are TGTGCCAGCAGTTTGGTCAGGATTGAGACCCAGTACTTC. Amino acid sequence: CASSLVRIETQYF.